This T cell receptor beta chain came from a study of blood T cell repertoires in COVID-19. Per the original methods: Amplification with reference gene primers provided the estimates of nucleated cell counts. Clones were read by immunoSEQ multiplex PCR, and TCRdb kept only the in-frame ones, dropping some. The DNA gave D and trimming, while V, J and clone size come from that table. The sample has 60,000 to 70,000 clones, around 74% seen once. Trimming at V came to 1 base and at J to 14 bases, leaving 5 bases not matched to a gene. The CDR3 is 12 amino acids. The V gene's germline CDR1 is SEHNR and CDR2 FQNEAQ (reference sequence).

The chain uses TRBV7-9 and TRBJ2-1, with TRBD2 matching 7 bases. This receptor was identified in an elderly woman with acute or convalescent COVID-19. Source material: peripheral blood. The CDR3 sequence: CASSLETGGKFF. The CDR3 bases are TGTGCCAGCAGCTTAGAGACGGGAGGAAAGTTCTTC.